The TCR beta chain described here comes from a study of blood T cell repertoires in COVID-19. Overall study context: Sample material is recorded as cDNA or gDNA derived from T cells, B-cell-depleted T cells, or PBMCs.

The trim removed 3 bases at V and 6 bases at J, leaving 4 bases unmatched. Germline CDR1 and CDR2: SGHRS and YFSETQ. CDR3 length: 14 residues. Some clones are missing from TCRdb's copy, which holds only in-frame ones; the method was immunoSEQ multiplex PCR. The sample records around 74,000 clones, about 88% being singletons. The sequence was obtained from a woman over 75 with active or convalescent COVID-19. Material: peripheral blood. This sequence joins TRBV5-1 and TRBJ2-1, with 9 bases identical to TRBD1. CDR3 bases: TGCGCCAGCAGCTGGGGGACAGGGTCCAATGAGCAGTTCTTC. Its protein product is CASSWGTGSNEQFF.